What follows describes a single TCR beta chain. Its antigen is not known. PCR was performed a second time for roughly 6 to 12 cycles using a sample-barcoded 5' primer and a J-beta primer mix. Researchers report that a template-switch adaptor with 12 random nucleotides tagged each cDNA molecule. TCRdb redid the calling of the 5' RACE reads with MiXCR, one entry per CDR3 protein. The repertoire holds some 1.5 million distinct CDR3 sequences, with roughly two fifths as singletons. The CDR3 is 15 residues long. V was pared by 6 bases and J by 7 bases, with 13 bases of the junction left unmatched. CDR1 SGHRS and CDR2 YFSETQ come from the germline V gene. The sample comes from a study of blood T cells in healthy people across ages. Regarding the study as a whole: Because donor CMV status was unknown, expanded clonotype changes were possibly confounded.

Isolating PBMCs gave at least 7 million of these cells per sample. Per sample, extraction of total RNA gave at least 5 micrograms in every case. This chain uses TRBV5-1 with TRBJ1-5; TRBD1 aligns across 7 bases. The sequenced sample was blood. The receptor was derived from a woman aged 18-29 years in good health. The DNA of the CDR3 is TGCGCCAGCATCCCTTGGAACAGGGGAGGCCAGCCCCAGCATTTT. This gives the protein CASIPWNRGGQPQHF.